This T cell receptor beta chain was captured in a study of blood T cell repertoires in COVID-19. Clones were sequenced by immunoSEQ multiplex PCR, and TCRdb holds only the in-frame ones, with some missing. Found here are a few hundred thousand clones, roughly 89% of them singletons; the top ten hold 11%. Germline V lookup: CDR1 SEHNR, CDR2 FQNEAQ (reference sequence). Trimming removed 4 bases from V and 4 bases from J, with 14 bases in between. This CDR3 contains 15 residues. This chain links TRBV7-9 with TRBJ2-1; no firm D call. This sequence originates from a young woman with COVID-19, enrolled during active disease. Specimen: peripheral blood. The CDR3 protein is CASSSTSWLYNEQFF. In DNA, the CDR3 is TGTGCCAGCAGCTCTACCTCATGGTTGTACAATGAGCAGTTCTTC. Filled out from reference TRBV7-9 and TRBJ2-1, the complete variable domain reads DTGVSQNPRHKITKRGQNVTFRCDPISEHNRLYWYRQTLGQGPEFLTYFQNEAQLEKSRLLSDRFSAERPKGSFSTLEIQRTEQGDSAMYLCASSSTSWLYNEQFFGPGTRLTVL.